These 10 T cell receptor beta chains were all obtained from the same sample, sequenced in a study of blood T cell repertoires in COVID-19. This table comes from immunoSEQ multiplex PCR, and its TCRdb copy is limited to in-frame clones, with some not included. This sample has some 270,000 clones, with approximately 85% found just once. The sequenced material came from PBMCs or T cells enriched from blood (not recorded which). These receptor sequences come from a woman in her 50s who had been exposed to COVID-19.

V is TRBV7-8 and J is TRBJ2-4; tentative D call: TRBD1 (5 bases). The CDR3 length is 16 residues. The germline gives CDR1 SGHVS, CDR2 FQNEAQ. V dropped 2 bases and J dropped 1 base, with 12 bases sitting between them. CDR3 sequence reads: CASSLTSGSAKNIQYF. The CDR3 nucleotides are TGTGCCAGCAGCTTAACGTCAGGGTCGGCCAAAAACATTCAGTACTTC.

The chain couples TRBV2 to TRBJ1-2; 10 positions match TRBD1. The CDR3 loop spans 16 amino acids. The J segment lost 5 bases and the V segment lost 5 bases, leaving 11 bases of the junction unmatched. Germline CDR1 is SNHLY and CDR2 is FYNNEI. The CDR3 region has the DNA TGTGCCAGCAGTCAAAGAGGGGGACAGGGGAATTATGGCTACACCTTC. This sequence encodes CASSQRGGQGNYGYTF.

The chain carries TRBV6-1 and TRBJ1-1; unclear D gene. Germline V gene sequence: CDR1 MNHNS, CDR2 SASEGT. V lost 2 bases, J lost 10 bases, and 8 bases lay in between. The CDR3 sequence is 11 residues long. CDR3 loop: CASSENIGAFF. The CDR3 DNA reads as TGTGCCAGCAGTGAAAATATCGGAGCTTTCTTT.

The chain employs TRBV6-5 and TRBJ1-2; D perhaps matches TRBD1 (5 bases). Germline CDR1 reads MNHEY; CDR2 reads SVGAGI. CDR3 length: 12 amino acids. Deletions cut 8 bases from V and 8 bases from J, with 15 bases between. The CDR3 protein is CASQIRARGYTF. The CDR3 nucleotides read TGTGCCAGCCAAATCAGGGCTCGGGGCTACACCTTC.

This clone came up once. This sequence joins TRBV7-2 and TRBJ1-5; a weak D match, TRBD1 (6 bases). Trimming took 2 bases from V and 9 from J, leaving 17 bases between them. Germline V gene sequence: CDR1 SGHTA, CDR2 FQGNSA. CDR3 length: 15 amino acids. CDR3 sequence: CASSLTTGSGGPQHF. The CDR3 DNA follows: TGTGCCAGCAGCTTAACGACAGGCAGCGGTGGGCCCCAGCATTTT.

This sequence joins TRBV29-1 and TRBJ1-2; unclear D gene. Germline V lookup: CDR1 SQVTM, CDR2 ANQGSEA. The V gene lost 3 bases and the J gene lost 4 bases, with 6 bases spanning the gap. The CDR3 has 11 residues. The CDR3 loop is CSVDPSYGYTF. CDR3 in DNA: TGCAGCGTTGACCCCTCCTATGGCTACACCTTC.

V gene TRBV14 combines with J gene TRBJ1-2; D unclear. The V gene's germline CDR1 is SGHDN and CDR2 FVKESK. Trimming removed 0 bases at V and 8 bases at J, with 13 bases between. This CDR3 comprises 14 residues. CDR3 region: CASSQDTGFRGYTF. The DNA for the CDR3 is TGTGCCAGCAGCCAAGATACGGGTTTTCGGGGCTACACCTTC.

The CDR3 DNA sequence: TGTGCCAGCGGCCCTGGGGCCAACGTCCTGACTTTC. Protein: CASGPGANVLTF. The J gene is TRBJ2-6, the V gene TRBV2; D unclear. The CDR3 runs to 12 residues. Trimming cost V 8 bases and J 2 bases, with 4 bases left between them. The germline gives CDR1 SNHLY, CDR2 FYNNEI.

J is TRBJ2-1 and V is TRBV19; TRBD2 is a possible D gene (5 bases). Trimming shortened V by 3 bases and J by 2 bases, and 17 bases separated the two germline ends. This CDR3 is built from 17 residues. Germline V gene lookup returns CDR1 LNHDA and CDR2 SQIVND (reference sequence). This CDR3 is CASSMAPGGLPYNEQFF. The CDR3 DNA follows: TGTGCCAGTAGTATGGCGCCAGGAGGCCTCCCCTACAATGAGCAGTTCTTC.

This chain uses TRBV25-1 with TRBJ2-1, with D possibly matching TRBD2 (5 bases). Germline CDR1 MGHDK, CDR2 SYGVNS. The CDR3 has 15 amino acids. V was clipped by 2 bases and J by 2 bases, with 10 bases between them. The CDR3, as DNA: TGTGCCAGCAGTGAAGACGGGGTCGCCTACAATGAGCAGTTCTTC. Encoded protein: CASSEDGVAYNEQFF.